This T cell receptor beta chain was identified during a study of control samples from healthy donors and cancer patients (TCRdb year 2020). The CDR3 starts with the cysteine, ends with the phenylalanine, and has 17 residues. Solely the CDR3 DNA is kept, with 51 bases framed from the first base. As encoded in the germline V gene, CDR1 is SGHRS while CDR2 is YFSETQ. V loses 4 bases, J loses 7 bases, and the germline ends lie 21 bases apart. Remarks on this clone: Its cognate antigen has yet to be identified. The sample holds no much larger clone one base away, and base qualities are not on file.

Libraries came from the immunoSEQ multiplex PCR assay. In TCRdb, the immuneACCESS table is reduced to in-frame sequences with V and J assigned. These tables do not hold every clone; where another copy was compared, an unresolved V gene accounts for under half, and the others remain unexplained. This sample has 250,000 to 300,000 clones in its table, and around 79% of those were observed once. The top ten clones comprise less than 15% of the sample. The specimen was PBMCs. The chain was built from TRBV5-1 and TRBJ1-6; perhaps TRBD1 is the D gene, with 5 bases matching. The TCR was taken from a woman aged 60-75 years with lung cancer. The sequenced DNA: TGCGCCAGCAGCCCCTCGGCCGGGGACGGGTTCAATTCACCCCTCCACTTT. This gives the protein CASSPSAGDGFNSPLHF.